The rows below give T cell receptor beta chains drawn from one sample of a study of T cell repertoires in cytomegalovirus infection. Antigens for these TCRs are unknown. MiXCR, applied by TCRdb to the reads, yields one record per CDR3 protein. The table records fewer than 900,000 distinct CDR3 sequences, under 35% of them present only once. Specimen: cultured CD8+ T cells from PBMCs, collected from culture after CMV antigen stimulation. Source of these receptors: a human donor in good health (CMV status not recorded). Some clones in this sample may be carry-over from other donors' samples. Both conserved end residues are part of each CDR3. D genes are given only for firm matches. Where a row states a size, it is once, few, many or the class of an expanded clone; other rows omit it.

V gene	clone size	J gene	D gene	CDR3 DNA	CDR3 protein
TRBV2	few	TRBJ1-2	.	TGTGCCAGCAGTGAATACACAACTAACTATGGCTACACCTTC	CASSEYTTNYGYTF
TRBV14	.	TRBJ2-6	TRBD1	TGTGCCAGCAGCCGACCGGGACAGCTGTCGGTCCTGACTTTC	CASSRPGQLSVLTF
TRBV6-2/TRBV6-3	.	TRBJ2-5	.	TGTGCCAGCAGCACCAGTATATTAGAAGCGGAGACCCAGTACTTC	CASSTSILEAETQYF
TRBV7-8	many	TRBJ2-5	TRBD1	TGTGCCAGCAGCTTACCCTTCCGACAGGGGGAAGAGACCCAGTACTTC	CASSLPFRQGEETQYF
TRBV20-1	.	TRBJ2-1	.	TGCAGTGCTAGCAGGTCTCGGTACAATGAGCAGTTCTTC	CSASRSRYNEQFF
TRBV20-1	.	TRBJ2-1	TRBD1	TGCAGTGCTCCCCGGGACAGGTCCTACAATGAGCAGTTCTTC	CSAPRDRSYNEQFF
TRBV29-1	.	TRBJ2-7	.	TGCAGCGCGGTGGGGGTAAGCTCCTACGAGCAGTACTTC	CSAVGVSSYEQYF
TRBV28	.	TRBJ2-1	.	TGTGCCAGCAGTTTCACGACAGAGGTCTACAATGAGCAGTTCTTC	CASSFTTEVYNEQFF
TRBV10-3	.	TRBJ1-5	TRBD1	TGTGCCTCCAGGGGGGGGGCCTCTAGCAATCAGCCCCAGCATTTT	CASRGGASSNQPQHF
TRBV6-1	.	TRBJ2-3	TRBD2	TGTGCCAGCTCCGGGACTACCGTCACAGATACGCAGTATTTT	CASSGTTVTDTQYF
TRBV7-6	many	TRBJ1-1	.	TGTGCCAGCAGCTCTCCATCAGGTGCCATGAACACTGAAGCTTTCTTT	CASSSPSGAMNTEAFF
TRBV7-9	few	TRBJ1-6	TRBD1	TGTGCCAGCAGCCGGACAGGAGCGGATTCACCCCTCCACTTT	CASSRTGADSPLHF
TRBV28	.	TRBJ2-1	.	TGTGCCAGCACCCGACCAGGGCAGTACAATGAGCAGTTCTTC	CASTRPGQYNEQFF
TRBV12-3/TRBV12-4	.	TRBJ1-1	.	TGTGCCAGCAGTTTCGCAGGGGTTTGGACTGAAGCTTTCTTT	CASSFAGVWTEAFF
TRBV6-5	.	TRBJ1-2	TRBD1	TGTGCCAGCAGTTACTCGCAGGGGGCGCCGGATGGCTACACCTTC	CASSYSQGAPDGYTF
TRBV7-9	.	TRBJ1-2	.	TGTGCCAGCAGCTCGAGGATTTTGGGCTACACCTTC	CASSSRILGYTF
TRBV20-1	.	TRBJ2-2	TRBD1	TGCAGTGCTTGGGACAGGGGTAACACCGGGGAGCTGTTTTTT	CSAWDRGNTGELFF
TRBV2	.	TRBJ2-4	.	TGTGCCAGCAGCGAAGGGGGGCGTACTTGGCGTGCCAAAAACATTCAGTACTTC	CASSEGGRTWRAKNIQYF
TRBV4-1	.	TRBJ2-2	.	TGCGCCAGCAGCCAAGACAGGTTCTCTGGGGAGCTGTTTTTT	CASSQDRFSGELFF
TRBV20-1	.	TRBJ1-1	.	TGCAGTGCTACACAGGAGAACACTGAAGCTTTCTTT	CSATQENTEAFF
TRBV7-6	.	TRBJ2-3	TRBD1	TGTGCCAGCGGGGGGACAGGGAGTGCAGATACGCAGTATTTT	CASGGTGSADTQYF
TRBV2	.	TRBJ2-7	.	TGTGCCAGCACCAGGAGCTCCTACGAGCAGTACTTC	CASTRSSYEQYF
TRBV11-3	.	TRBJ1-1	TRBD1	TGTGCCAGCAGCTCCCCCCGGACAGGAGCTTTCTTT	CASSSPRTGAFF
TRBV6-2/TRBV6-3	few	TRBJ1-2	.	TGTGCCAGCAGTGTGGGACACCGCCTCGACTATGGCTACACCTTC	CASSVGHRLDYGYTF
TRBV19	few	TRBJ1-1	.	TGTGCCAGTAGTATAGAAGGACGCACTGAAGCTTTCTTT	CASSIEGRTEAFF
TRBV6-5	.	TRBJ1-2	.	TGTGCCAGCAGTCACCAGGGCGGATGGTATGGCTACACCTTC	CASSHQGGWYGYTF
TRBV10-3	.	TRBJ1-2	.	TGTGCCACCTCGTTTGGGGAAAACTACACCTTC	CATSFGENYTF
TRBV7-8	many	TRBJ2-7	TRBD1	TGTGCCAGCAGCAGACGACAGGGACCCTACGAGCAGTACTTC	CASSRRQGPYEQYF
TRBV7-9	.	TRBJ1-1	.	TGTGCCAGCAGCCCGAGACAGAAAATGAACACTGAAGCTTTCTTT	CASSPRQKMNTEAFF
TRBV6-2/TRBV6-3	.	TRBJ2-1	.	TGTGCCAGCAGTTCCTCGGGGAGGTTTTACAATGAGCAGTTCTTC	CASSSSGRFYNEQFF
TRBV27	.	TRBJ1-1	.	TGTGCCAGCGGACCAACAGGGCCGATTCTGAACACTGAAGCTTTCTTT	CASGPTGPILNTEAFF
TRBV6-1	few	TRBJ2-2	.	TGTGCCAGCAGTGAGCTAGGGGTCTCCGGGGAGCTGTTTTTT	CASSELGVSGELFF
TRBV7-7	many	TRBJ2-1	.	TGTGCTAGCAGCTTACAGCAGGGTATGGGCTACAATGAGCAGTTCTTC	CASSLQQGMGYNEQFF
TRBV7-6	.	TRBJ2-5	TRBD2	TGTGCCAGCAGTTTACCCCGGGGCGGGGGGGCCTTCGAGACCCAGTACTTC	CASSLPRGGGAFETQYF